This paragraph covers one T cell receptor beta chain sequence. The antigen is unknown. The J segment lost 1 base and the V segment lost 4 bases, leaving 3 bases of the junction unmatched. The CDR3 contains 16 residues. CDR1 and CDR2 (germline): SGDLS, YYNGEE. The data belong to a study of cytomegalovirus exposure and HLA in healthy donors. Study-wide findings and caveats: It was about 150 TCR beta chains that were listed as cytomegalovirus-associated.

Profiling relied on immunoSEQ multiplex PCR, and the TCRdb table lists in-frame clones only, not all of them. The table has some 150,000 clones, approximately 89% seen once; the top ten hold around 0.7%. This receptor was identified in a man aged 18 to 30 in good health and CMV-seronegative. The gene calls are TRBV9 and TRBJ2-2; 11 bases fit TRBD2. The material sequenced was PBMCs. The DNA of the CDR3 is TGTGCCAGCAGCATCACTAGCGGGGGGAACACCGGGGAGCTGTTTTTT. Its protein is CASSITSGGNTGELFF.